The TCR beta chain under discussion was sequenced for a study of control samples from healthy donors and cancer patients. Sequencing was performed with immunoSEQ multiplex PCR; in TCRdb, only in-frame clones are kept and a portion is missing. Of 60,000 to 75,000 clones listed, approximately 89% are singletons. V was clipped by 2 bases and J by 1 base; unmatched bases: 7. There are 18 residues in the CDR3. Germline CDR1 and CDR2: LGHDT and YNNKEL (reference sequence). Specimen: PBMCs. J is TRBJ2-2 and V is TRBV3-1 (or the pseudogene TRBV3-2); 10 bases agree with TRBD2. The clonotype originates from a woman in her fifties or sixties with head and neck cancer. Here the CDR3 DNA reads TGTGCCAGCAGCCAACCCGGGCTAGCGGGGGTGAACACCGGGGAGCTGTTTTTT. Protein product: CASSQPGLAGVNTGELFF.